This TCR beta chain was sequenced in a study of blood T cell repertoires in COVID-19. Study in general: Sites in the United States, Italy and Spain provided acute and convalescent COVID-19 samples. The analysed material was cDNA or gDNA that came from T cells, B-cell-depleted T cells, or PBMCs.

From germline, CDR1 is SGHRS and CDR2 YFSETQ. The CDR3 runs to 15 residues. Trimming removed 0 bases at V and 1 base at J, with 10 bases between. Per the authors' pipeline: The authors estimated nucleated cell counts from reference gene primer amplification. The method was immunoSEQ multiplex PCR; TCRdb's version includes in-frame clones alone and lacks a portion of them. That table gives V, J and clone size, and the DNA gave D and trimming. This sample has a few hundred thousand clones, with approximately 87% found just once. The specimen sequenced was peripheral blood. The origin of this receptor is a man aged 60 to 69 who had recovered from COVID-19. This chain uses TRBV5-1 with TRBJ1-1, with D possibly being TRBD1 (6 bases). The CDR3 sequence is CASSLGDRRNTEAFF. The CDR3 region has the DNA TGCGCCAGCAGCTTGGGAGACAGGCGGAACACTGAAGCTTTCTTT.